One and the same sample provided the 24 T cell receptor beta chains below, sequenced in a study of cytomegalovirus exposure and HLA in healthy donors. The PCR was carried out with 60 Vbeta primers and 13 Jbeta primers. The assay was immunoSEQ multiplex PCR, and TCRdb's table has in-frame clones only and misses some. The sample consists of roughly 100,000 clones, 10% to 15% of them appearing once. The sample taken for sequencing was PBMCs. These receptor sequences come from a man aged 40-50 years in good health and CMV-seropositive.

CDR3 residues: CASSLQGQGFTEAFF. CDR3 nucleotides: TGTGCCAGTAGTCTCCAAGGACAGGGGTTCACTGAAGCTTTCTTT. V gene TRBV19 combines with J gene TRBJ1-1, with TRBD1 identical over 9 bases. The V gene end was trimmed by 5 bases and the J gene end by 4 bases; junction bases not matched to a gene: 8. The CDR3 runs to 15 residues. CDR1 is LNHDA and CDR2 is SQIVND in the germline V gene (reference sequence).

There are a few counts of this clone. The V gene is TRBV11-2, the J gene TRBJ2-7, with a tentative D call TRBD1 (6 bases). There are 13 residues in the CDR3. Trimming stripped 1 base from V and 4 bases from J, with 8 bases between. Germline loops: CDR1 SGHAT, CDR2 FQNNGV. The CDR3 reads CASSLAQGYEQYF. The CDR3, as DNA: TGTGCCAGCAGCTTAGCGCAGGGGTACGAGCAGTACTTC. Full variable domain (outside the CDR3, taken from reference TRBV11-2 and TRBJ2-7): EAGVAQSPRYKIIEKRQSVAFWCNPISGHATLYWYQQILGQGPKLLIQFQNNGVVDDSQLPKDRFSAERLKGVDSTLKIQPAKLEDSAVYLCASSLAQGYEQYFGPGTRLTVT.

The chain is built from TRBV10-3 and TRBJ2-1; 8 bases are a match to TRBD1. Unmatched junction bases numbered 8, after V lost 5 bases and J lost 8 bases. CDR3 length: 14 residues. Germline values: CDR1 ENHRY, CDR2 SYGVKD. DNA for the CDR3: TGTGCCATCAGTTTGATGACAGGGGCCCATGAGCAGTTCTTC. Its translation is CAISLMTGAHEQFF.

This clone was observed a handful of times. This rearrangement joins TRBV30 to TRBJ2-7; D is uncertain. Germline values: CDR1 GTSNPN, CDR2 SVGIG (reference sequence). The CDR3 totals 14 residues. Trimming removed 1 base from V and 2 bases from J, with 12 bases in between. CDR3: CAWSELESTYEQYF. The CDR3 coding sequence is TGTGCCTGGAGTGAATTGGAGTCGACCTACGAGCAGTACTTC. The variable domain in full, completed from reference TRBV30 and TRBJ2-7, reads SQTIHQWPATLVQPVGSPLSLECTVEGTSNPNLYWYRQAAGRGLQLLFYSVGIGQISSEVPQNLSASRPQDRQFILSSKKLLLSDSGFYLCAWSELESTYEQYFGPGTRLTVT.

The chain combines TRBV2 with TRBJ1-5; no clear D gene. Deletions cut 6 bases from V and 6 bases from J, with 15 bases between. Germline CDR1 reads SNHLY; CDR2 reads FYNNEI. This CDR3 comprises 14 residues. The CDR3 DNA sequence: TGTGCCAGCAGCCGGGAGTCTTCGGCTCAGCCCCAGCATTTT. Protein product: CASSRESSAQPQHF.

In its sample, this clone was seen a few times. This rearrangement joins TRBV5-8 to TRBJ1-4, with D perhaps matching TRBD1 (6 bases). The V end lost 5 bases, the J end lost 7 bases, and 9 bases lay between the germline ends. Germline V gene sequence: CDR1 SGHTS, CDR2 YDEGEE. This CDR3 spans 12 amino acids. The CDR3 bases are TGTGCCAGCAGACAGGGTGTTGAAAAACTGTTTTTT. Amino acids: CASRQGVEKLFF.

The table lists this clone with a few counts. The J gene is TRBJ2-1, the V gene TRBV6-5; unclear D gene. This CDR3 has 14 amino acids. Germline values: CDR1 MNHEY, CDR2 SVGAGI. V was shortened by 5 bases and J by 7 bases, with 15 bases between the two germline ends. Here the CDR3 DNA reads TGTGCCAGCAGTCCGGTGTTAGCCGGTAATGAGCAGTTCTTC. It is translated as CASSPVLAGNEQFF.

V usage is TRBV27 and J usage is TRBJ2-2, with 7 bases that match TRBD2. The CDR3 is 13 amino acids. The J segment lost 6 bases and the V segment lost 8 bases, leaving 6 bases of the junction unmatched. The germline gives CDR1 MNHEY, CDR2 SMNVEV (reference sequence). CDR3 loop: CASQTSVSGELFF. DNA for the CDR3: TGTGCCAGCCAAACTAGCGTGTCCGGGGAGCTGTTTTTT.

This clone was seen more than once but under ten times. J is TRBJ1-1 and V is TRBV14; D is unclear. This CDR3 contains 14 residues. The V end lost 0 bases, the J end lost 8 bases, and 13 bases lay between the germline ends. Germline CDR1 and CDR2: SGHDN and FVKESK. CDR3 region: CASSQDATTSEAFF. Written as DNA, the CDR3 is TGTGCCAGCAGCCAAGATGCAACGACAAGCGAAGCTTTCTTT.

This chain links TRBV28 with TRBJ1-2, with a possible D match to TRBD1 (6 bases). The germline CDR1 and CDR2 sequences are MDHEN and SYDVKM. V lost 7 bases to trimming and J lost 4 bases, with 25 bases between them. This CDR3 is 17 amino acids long. CDR3 protein: CASTEQGTTPRLYGYTF. CDR3 coding DNA: TGTGCCAGCACCGAGCAGGGGACAACCCCCCGACTCTATGGCTACACCTTC.

CDR3 sequence: CASSLDTGSSYNEQFF. In DNA, the CDR3 is TGCGCCAGCAGCTTGGATACAGGGAGCTCCTACAATGAGCAGTTCTTC. V and J are TRBV5-1 and TRBJ2-1, with D tentatively TRBD1 (6 bases). Germline loops: CDR1 SGHRS, CDR2 YFSETQ. The CDR3 consists of 16 residues. V was clipped by 0 bases and J by 0 bases, with 10 bases between them.

This clone came up a few times. This rearrangement joins TRBV5-6 to TRBJ2-7; a possible D gene is TRBD1 (6 bases). This CDR3 has 14 amino acids. V was shortened by 3 bases and J by 0 bases, with 10 bases between the two germline ends. Germline-derived CDR1 and CDR2 are SGHDT and YYEEEE. CDR3: CASSSRGFSYEQYF. The DNA for the CDR3 is TGTGCCAGCAGCTCCAGGGGTTTCTCCTACGAGCAGTACTTC.

V gene TRBV30 combines with J gene TRBJ2-1; possibly TRBD2 for D (6 bases). Deletions cut 7 bases from V and 7 bases from J, with 17 bases between. Germline-derived CDR1 and CDR2 are GTSNPN and SVGIG (reference sequence). The CDR3 has 13 amino acids. CDR3 in amino acids: CAFRRDWGNEQFF. CDR3 in DNA: TGTGCCTTCCGTCGGGACTGGGGAAATGAGCAGTTCTTC.

V and J are TRBV5-1 and TRBJ2-1; D is possibly TRBD2 (5 bases). This CDR3 region has 14 residues. Germline CDR1 reads SGHRS; CDR2 reads YFSETQ. V lost 1 base and J 9 bases, leaving 14 bases between the germline ends. CDR3 DNA sequence: TGCGCCAGCAGCTTGATGGATTGGAGCGGTGAGCAGTTCTTC. Its translation: CASSLMDWSGEQFF.

This sequence joins TRBV28 and TRBJ2-7; TRBD1 is a possible D gene (6 bases). Germline V gene lookup returns CDR1 MDHEN and CDR2 SYDVKM. CDR3 size: 16 residues. Trimming removed 5 bases from V and 3 bases from J, with 20 bases in between. The CDR3, as DNA: TGTGCCAGCAGTAGGGGGACAACAGGAAAATACTACGAGCAGTACTTC. It yields the protein CASSRGTTGKYYEQYF.

The V call is TRBV9, the J call TRBJ1-4; 8 nucleotides line up with TRBD1. The ends lost 3 bases at V and 8 bases at J; junction bases unmatched: 9. The germline V gene has CDR1 SGDLS and CDR2 YYNGEE. This CDR3 is 15 amino acids long. The CDR3 loop is CASSGMDRVGEKLFF. The CDR3 DNA follows: TGTGCCAGCAGCGGAATGGACAGGGTTGGCGAAAAACTGTTTTTT.

The chain couples TRBV5-5 to TRBJ2-3; 8 nucleotides align to TRBD2. The V segment lost 1 base and the J segment 5 bases; nucleotides outside the gene matches: 3. The CDR3 sequence is 14 residues long. CDR1 and CDR2 from the germline V gene are SGHKS and YYEKEE (reference sequence). CDR3 nucleotides: TGTGCCAGCAGCTTGCGGCTAGCGGGAGATACGCAGTATTTT. Its protein product is CASSLRLAGDTQYF. Full variable domain (missing parts from reference TRBV5-5 and TRBJ2-3): DAGVTQSPTHLIKTRGQQVTLRCSPISGHKSVSWYQQVLGQGPQFIFQYYEKEERGRGNFPDRFSARQFPNYSSELNVNALLLGDSALYLCASSLRLAGDTQYFGPGTRLTVL.

This chain connects TRBV11-2 to TRBJ2-3, with D possibly TRBD2 on 6 matching bases. V was shortened by 4 bases and J by 2 bases, with 13 bases between the two germline ends. This CDR3 spans 15 amino acids. Germline V gene data show CDR1 as SGHAT and CDR2 as FQNNGV. The CDR3 region is CASSSDSGNTDTQYF. The CDR3, as DNA: TGTGCCAGCAGCTCCGATAGCGGCAACACAGATACGCAGTATTTT.

This clone was found a few times. The V gene is TRBV19, the J gene TRBJ2-1; 7 bases agree with TRBD2. Germline CDR1 LNHDA, CDR2 SQIVND (reference sequence). Trimming at V came to 6 bases and at J to 7 bases, leaving 12 bases not matched to a gene. The CDR3 runs to 15 residues. CDR3 residues: CASRLLAPGGNEQFF. CDR3 DNA sequence: TGTGCCAGTAGACTACTCGCCCCGGGGGGTAATGAGCAGTTCTTC. The variable domain in full, with the rest retrieved from reference TRBV19 and TRBJ2-1, is DGGITQSPKYLFRKEGQNVTLSCEQNLNHDAMYWYRQDPGQGLRLIYYSQIVNDFQKGDIAEGYSVSREKKESFPLTVTSAQKNPTAFYLCASRLLAPGGNEQFFGPGTRLTVL.

This clone showed up just a few times. CDR3 sequence (DNA): TGTGCCAGCAGCTTACTAGCTAACACCGGGGAGCTGTTTTTT. It encodes CASSLLANTGELFF. The chain has TRBV7-9 and TRBJ2-2, with D possibly being TRBD2 (5 bases). Germline CDR1 SEHNR, CDR2 FQNEAQ (reference sequence). The V and J ends lost 2 bases and 2 bases respectively, with 6 bases between them. CDR3 length equals 14 residues.

The gene calls are TRBV2 and TRBJ2-1; D unresolved. The germline CDR1 and CDR2 sequences are SNHLY and FYNNEI. V gave up 4 bases and J gave up 8 bases, with 3 bases separating them. The CDR3 runs 10 residues. The CDR3: CASSVDEQFF. DNA for the CDR3: TGTGCCAGCAGTGTAGATGAGCAGTTCTTC.

The rearrangement uses TRBV19 and TRBJ2-7; weak D call: TRBD2 (5 bases). Germline V CDR1 and CDR2: LNHDA, SQIVND (reference sequence). Trimming pared 6 bases from V and 3 bases from J, leaving 15 bases between. This CDR3 is 14 amino acids long. The CDR3 spells CASSPKLRGYEQYF. For the CDR3, the DNA is TGTGCCAGTAGCCCCAAACTACGGGGCTACGAGCAGTACTTC.

This chain connects TRBV27 to TRBJ1-2; 8 nucleotides agree with TRBD1. The CDR3 length is 16 residues. The germline gives CDR1 MNHEY, CDR2 SMNVEV (reference sequence). V was clipped by 5 bases and J by 6 bases; unmatched bases: 14. Written as DNA, the CDR3 is TGTGCCAGCAGTCTAACTACCTCGGACAGGGTTGATGGCTACACCTTC. Translation: CASSLTTSDRVDGYTF.

This clone was seen a handful of times. J is TRBJ2-1 and V is TRBV6-5, with 10 bases aligning to TRBD2. In germline, CDR1 is MNHEY, CDR2 SVGAGI. Losses at the gene ends were 6 bases for V and 4 bases for J; bases not matched to a gene: 6. There are 15 residues in the CDR3. In nucleotides, the CDR3 is TGTGCCAGCAGCAGAACTAGCGGGGTTTACAATGAGCAGTTCTTC. This encodes CASSRTSGVYNEQFF.